These 7 T cell receptor beta chains were sequenced from one sample in a study of T cell changes during pregnancy in multiple sclerosis. Assay used: immunoSEQ multiplex PCR; TCRdb lists only in-frame clones, some missing. The sample lists 90,000 or so clones; about 90% were seen once. The sequenced sample was PBMCs, obtained in the first trimester of pregnancy. The receptor set was obtained from a female donor in good health, serving as a control in a pregnancy study. Some clones in this sample may be carry-over from other donors' samples.

The chain links TRBV7-3 to TRBJ1-1, with 9 bases identical to TRBD1. This CDR3 region has 17 residues. After removal of 0 bases from V and 3 bases from J, the junction contained 8 bases not matched to a gene. Per the germline V gene, CDR1 is SGHTA and CDR2 is FQGTGA. CDR3 bases: TGTGCCAGCAGCTTAACGGGGGGGACAGGGCCTCACACTGAAGCTTTCTTT. It codes for CASSLTGGTGPHTEAFF.

This clone was detected only a few times. V gene TRBV5-4 combines with J gene TRBJ2-7; tentative D call: TRBD1 (5 bases). V was cut by 2 bases and J by 6 bases, with 9 bases left in between. The length of the CDR3 is 12 residues. CDR1 and CDR2 (germline): SGHNT, YYREEE (reference sequence). As DNA, the CDR3 is TGTGCCAGCAGCTTCGGCGACAGCGAGCAGTACTTC. Translated: CASSFGDSEQYF.

The chain joins TRBV28 to TRBJ1-2; D call uncertain. The ends were cut back, 3 bases at V and 4 bases at J, with 12 bases in the middle. This CDR3 has 14 residues. Per germline, CDR1 MDHEN and CDR2 SYDVKM. For the CDR3, the DNA is TGTGCCAGCAGTTTTTCTCTTGGGAGCTATGGCTACACCTTC. It codes for CASSFSLGSYGYTF.

V gene TRBV7-3 combines with J gene TRBJ1-1; no clear D gene. CDR1 is SGHTA, CDR2 FQGTGA, per germline. The CDR3 is 13 residues long. With 2 bases removed from V and 4 bases from J, the gap between germline ends came to 8 bases. Here the CDR3 DNA reads TGTGCCAGCAGCTTATTACAGACCACTGAAGCTTTCTTT. It specifies CASSLLQTTEAFF.

The gene calls are TRBV14 and TRBJ2-1, with 10 bases that match TRBD2. CDR3 length: 18 amino acids. V dropped 2 bases and J dropped 5; count of bases not matched to a gene: 12. The germline gives CDR1 SGHDN, CDR2 FVKESK. Here the CDR3 reads CASSQRAFLAGVHNEQFF. The CDR3 DNA reads as TGTGCCAGCAGCCAAAGGGCCTTCCTAGCGGGAGTCCACAATGAGCAGTTCTTC.

The chain combines TRBV4-1 with TRBJ2-5; 8 nucleotides line up with TRBD1. The J call is doubtful: the DNA matches TRBJ2-7 better. CDR1 and CDR2 (germline): MGHRA, YSYEKL. The CDR3 runs 16 residues. The CDR3 sequence is CASSQITGQGTYEQYF. CDR3 DNA: TGCGCCAGCAGCCAGATAACCGGACAGGGAACCTACGAGCAGTACTTC.

V usage is TRBV27 and J usage is TRBJ1-3, with no clear D. Germline V gene sequence: CDR1 MNHEY, CDR2 SMNVEV (reference sequence). The CDR3 runs 15 residues. V lost 6 bases and J lost 0, with 12 bases in between. This chain's CDR3 is CASRPGGSSGNTIYF. The DNA for the CDR3 is TGTGCCAGCAGACCCGGCGGGAGCTCTGGAAACACCATATATTTT.